Below, 13 T cell receptor beta chains from the same sample are listed, as sequenced in a study of B cell selection in AIRE deficiency. Regulatory T cells were sorted as CD4+CD25hiCD127low/negative. Some clones are missing from TCRdb's copy, which holds only in-frame ones; the method was immunoSEQ multiplex PCR. The table lists 20,000 to 30,000 clones, roughly 90% of them singletons. The sample taken for sequencing was CD4+CD25+ Tregs sorted from PBMCs. These receptors came from a human donor in good health.

This chain links TRBV20-1 with TRBJ2-7; 7 bases line up with TRBD2. The trim removed 3 bases at V and 7 bases at J, leaving 3 bases unmatched. CDR1 is DFQATT, CDR2 SNEGSKA, per germline (reference sequence). The length of the CDR3 is 11 residues. The chain's CDR3 is CSARVGREQYF. The CDR3 nucleotides are TGCAGTGCTAGGGTCGGGAGGGAGCAGTACTTC.

The chain links TRBV11-3 to TRBJ1-1, with D hard to call. This CDR3 has 13 amino acids. Germline CDR1 reads SGHNT; CDR2 reads YENEEA. V was cut by 2 bases and J by 11 bases, with 15 bases left in between. Here the CDR3 DNA reads TGTGCCAGCAGCTTATACGGCTCAAATGAGGCTTTCTTT. This sequence encodes CASSLYGSNEAFF.

The chain links TRBV7-2 to TRBJ2-6, with D possibly being TRBD2 (5 bases). This CDR3 is built from 18 residues. The V gene lost 3 bases and the J gene lost 2 bases, with 17 bases spanning the gap. CDR1 is SGHTA, CDR2 FQGNSA, per germline. The CDR3 spells CASSFGLLTLPGANVLTF. CDR3 DNA sequence: TGTGCCAGCAGCTTTGGACTCCTAACCCTGCCTGGGGCCAACGTCCTGACTTTC.

The chain couples TRBV19 to TRBJ2-3, with D perhaps matching TRBD2 (5 bases). V was shortened by 4 bases and J by 0 bases, with 8 bases between the two germline ends. Germline CDR1 is LNHDA and CDR2 is SQIVND (reference sequence). The CDR3 is 14 amino acids. In DNA, the CDR3 is TGTGCCAGTAGTACCCGGACTAGCACAGATACGCAGTATTTT. It translates to CASSTRTSTDTQYF. The variable domain in full, with the rest retrieved from reference TRBV19 and TRBJ2-3, is DGGITQSPKYLFRKEGQNVTLSCEQNLNHDAMYWYRQDPGQGLRLIYYSQIVNDFQKGDIAEGYSVSREKKESFPLTVTSAQKNPTAFYLCASSTRTSTDTQYFGPGTRLTVL.

The chain joins TRBV5-1 to TRBJ1-5; no definite D call. Trimming removed 0 bases at V and 1 base at J, with 8 bases between. CDR3 size: 15 residues. Looked up from germline, CDR1 is SGHRS and CDR2 is YFSETQ. As DNA, the CDR3 is TGCGCCAGCAGCTTGGAGGGTGGGAGCAATCAGCCCCAGCATTTT. Protein sequence: CASSLEGGSNQPQHF.

The CDR3 region is CASNPPTGQVNEQYF. DNA for the CDR3: TGTGCCAGCAATCCGCCGACAGGGCAGGTAAACGAGCAGTACTTC. The chain uses TRBV28 and TRBJ2-7; 7 bases agree with TRBD1. This CDR3 is built from 15 residues. Germline CDR1 reads MDHEN; CDR2 reads SYDVKM. The V segment lost 7 bases and the J segment 5 bases; nucleotides outside the gene matches: 14.

This clone was picked up one time. The chain employs TRBV6-9 and TRBJ1-6, with D perhaps TRBD1 (5 bases). Deletions cut 3 bases from V and 0 bases from J, with 6 bases between. Germline V gene lookup returns CDR1 MNHGY and CDR2 SVAAGI. The CDR3 is made up of 15 amino acids. The DNA for the CDR3 is TGTGCCAGCAGTTACGGGGGCTCCTATAATTCACCCCTCCACTTT. Translation: CASSYGGSYNSPLHF.

The chain has TRBV5-1 and TRBJ1-2; D gene unclear. This CDR3 contains 12 residues. Trimming cost V 8 bases and J 5 bases, with 13 bases left between them. Germline V lookup: CDR1 SGHRS, CDR2 YFSETQ. The CDR3 DNA is TGCGCCAGTCAAGGACGGCAATATGGCTACACCTTC. This translates into CASQGRQYGYTF.

This clone appeared once. The rearrangement links TRBV6-5 to TRBJ2-1, with D tentatively TRBD1 (5 bases). Trimming took off 2 bases at V and 4 bases at J, with 6 bases between the two ends. Germline CDR1 and CDR2: MNHEY and SVGAGI. The length of the CDR3 is 13 residues. CDR3 residues: CASSYPGYNEQFF. CDR3 nucleotides: TGTGCCAGCAGTTACCCAGGGTACAATGAGCAGTTCTTC.

The chain joins TRBV29-1 to TRBJ1-2, with D hard to call. The CDR3 has 13 amino acids. Trimming cost V 0 bases and J 4 bases, with 9 bases left between them. Germline V gene data show CDR1 as SQVTM and CDR2 as ANQGSEA. CDR3 region: CSVEDPSLYGYTF. For the CDR3, the DNA is TGCAGCGTTGAAGATCCCAGCCTCTATGGCTACACCTTC. The full variable domain, in which reference TRBV29-1 and TRBJ1-2 provide the parts outside the CDR3, is SAVISQKPSRDICQRGTSLTIQCQVDSQVTMMFWYRQQPGQSLTLIATANQGSEATYESGFVIDKFPISRPNLTFSTLTVSNMSPEDSSIYLCSVEDPSLYGYTFGSGTRLTVV.

The V call is TRBV27, the J call TRBJ2-1, with TRBD2 as a possible D gene (6 bases). This CDR3 is 15 amino acids long. Germline assignment: CDR1 MNHEY and CDR2 SMNVEV (reference sequence). Trimming took off 8 bases at V and 4 bases at J, with 18 bases between the two ends. CDR3 DNA sequence: TGTGCCAGCGGAAGAAAGGGACTCGCTTACAATGAGCAGTTCTTC. It is translated as CASGRKGLAYNEQFF.

The chain is built from TRBV12-5 and TRBJ2-7; D not resolved. Germline lookup yields CDR1 LGHNT and CDR2 FRNRAP. This CDR3 spans 10 amino acids. Trimming took off 4 bases at V and 7 bases at J, with 5 bases between the two ends. The chain's CDR3 is CASGSAEQYF. The CDR3, as DNA: TGTGCTAGTGGTTCGGCAGAGCAGTACTTC.

In this sample, this clone turned up once. J is TRBJ2-3 and V is TRBV23-1; D unresolved. TRBV23-1 qualifies as an ORF whose function is uncertain. V was cut by 0 bases and J by 1 base, with 11 bases left in between. This CDR3 is built from 16 residues. The CDR3 bases are TGCGCCAGCAGTCAATCTCCGGCAGGCGGCACAGATACGCAGTATTTT. This encodes CASSQSPAGGTDTQYF.